Below, 4 T cell receptor beta chains from the same sample are listed, as sequenced in a study of blood T cell repertoires in COVID-19. TCRdb's table, derived via immunoSEQ multiplex PCR, lists solely in-frame clones and lacks some. The sample includes under 350,000 clones, 70% to 90% seen only once; the top ten take around 4%. Sequenced: PBMCs or T cells enriched from blood (not recorded which). The receptor set was obtained from a woman in her 40s with acute COVID-19.

This clone was detected only a few times. CDR3 sequence: CASSLFSGGSRNTEAFF. CDR3 nucleotides: TGTGCCAGCAGTTTATTCTCAGGGGGCTCCAGGAACACTGAAGCTTTCTTT. The chain joins TRBV28 to TRBJ1-1; 8 bases agree with TRBD1. This CDR3 is 17 amino acids long. Germline CDR1 reads MDHEN; CDR2 reads SYDVKM. V lost 1 base and J lost 1; bases outside the gene matches: 8. Full variable domain (remainder filled in from reference TRBV28 and TRBJ1-1): DVKVTQSSRYLVKRTGEKVFLECVQDMDHENMFWYRQDPGLGLRLIYFSYDVKMKEKGDIPEGYSVSREKKERFSLILESASTNQTSMYLCASSLFSGGSRNTEAFFGQGTRLTVV.

In the case of this clone: One end of the junction does not line up with germline, which may come from a read error. The genes are TRBV27 and TRBJ2-3, with a possible D match to TRBD2 (6 bases). This CDR3 spans 14 amino acids. The germline CDR1 and CDR2 sequences are MNHEY and SMNVEV (reference sequence). The CDR3 here is CANSFSTSPDTQYF. CDR3 nucleotides: TGTGCCAACAGTTTCTCGACTAGTCCAGATACGCAGTATTTT.

The genes are TRBV7-2 and TRBJ2-3; tentatively, D is TRBD2 (6 bases). Trimming shortened V by 8 bases and J by 2 bases, and 20 bases separated the two germline ends. Germline assignment: CDR1 SGHTA and CDR2 FQGNSA. The length of the CDR3 is 16 residues. CDR3 bases: TGTGCCAGCGCACTGTGGGGGGTCGCCCTCACAGATACGCAGTATTTT. As protein: CASALWGVALTDTQYF.

V usage is TRBV14 and J usage is TRBJ1-6, with 8 bases identical to TRBD1. With 9 bases clipped from V and 5 bases from J, the junction kept 12 bases outside the gene matches. The CDR3 extends over 16 amino acids. Per the germline V gene, CDR1 is SGHDN and CDR2 is FVKESK. The CDR3 DNA is TGTGCCAGGGGGTCCAGGGGGCGCTGGGATAATTCACCCCTCCACTTT. This gives the protein CARGSRGRWDNSPLHF.